The 32 T cell receptor beta chains listed next were all sequenced from one sample in a study of T cell changes during pregnancy in multiple sclerosis. Sequencing was performed with immunoSEQ multiplex PCR; in TCRdb, only in-frame clones are kept and a portion is missing. This table holds 90,000 to 120,000 clones, under 95% found once. This specimen consisted of peripheral blood, obtained in the third trimester of pregnancy. The receptors shown here come from a female donor in good health, enrolled as a control in a pregnancy study.

The CDR3 DNA is TGTGCCAGCAGCACGACTAGAACCACAGATACGCAGTATTTT. This encodes CASSTTRTTDTQYF. The chain carries TRBV5-4 and TRBJ2-3, with D possibly being TRBD2 (6 bases). Trimming stripped 4 bases from V and 2 bases from J, with 11 bases between. This CDR3 is 14 amino acids long. Germline V lookup: CDR1 SGHNT, CDR2 YYREEE (reference sequence).

This chain uses TRBV30 with TRBJ2-2, with TRBD2 matching 7 bases. V gave up 1 base and J gave up 4 bases; unmatched junction bases: 6. Germline assignment: CDR1 GTSNPN and CDR2 SVGIG (reference sequence). CDR3 length: 15 residues. The CDR3 region has the DNA TGTGCCTGGAGTGCCGGCTTAGCGGGCACCGGGGAGCTGTTTTTT. As protein: CAWSAGLAGTGELFF. The full variable domain, in which reference TRBV30 and TRBJ2-2 provide the parts outside the CDR3, is SQTIHQWPATLVQPVGSPLSLECTVEGTSNPNLYWYRQAAGRGLQLLFYSVGIGQISSEVPQNLSASRPQDRQFILSSKKLLLSDSGFYLCAWSAGLAGTGELFFGEGSRLTVL.

V gene TRBV9 combines with J gene TRBJ1-3; D is uncertain. Trimming removed 0 bases at V and 1 base at J, with 11 bases between. This CDR3 contains 16 residues. Germline V gene lookup returns CDR1 SGDLS and CDR2 YYNGEE. The CDR3 here is CASSVGRRDSGNTIYF. In DNA form, the CDR3 reads TGTGCCAGCAGCGTAGGGCGGAGGGATTCTGGAAACACCATATATTTT.

The chain combines TRBV5-1 with TRBJ1-5; 9 bases align to TRBD1. The V and J ends lost 4 bases and 6 bases, in that order; junction bases with no gene match: 5. This CDR3 has 14 residues. The germline CDR1 and CDR2 sequences are SGHRS and YFSETQ. The DNA for the CDR3 is TGCGCCAGCAGCCCGGACAGGGGATCTCAGCCCCAGCATTTT. Amino acid sequence: CASSPDRGSQPQHF. The full variable domain, with the rest looked up from reference TRBV5-1 and TRBJ1-5, is KAGVTQTPRYLIKTRGQQVTLSCSPISGHRSVSWYQQTPGQGLQFLFEYFSETQRNKGNFPGRFSGRQFSNSRSEMNVSTLELGDSALYLCASSPDRGSQPQHFGDGTRLSIL.

This chain joins TRBV15 and TRBJ1-3, with TRBD1 matching 7 bases. The J segment lost 1 base and the V segment lost 2 bases, leaving 8 bases of the junction unmatched. The CDR3 consists of 17 residues. The germline gives CDR1 LNHNV, CDR2 YYDKDF (reference sequence). CDR3 region: CATSRRTGATSGNTIYF. The CDR3 DNA reads as TGTGCCACCAGCAGACGTACAGGGGCTACATCTGGAAACACCATATATTTT.

The chain carries TRBV29-1 and TRBJ1-2; TRBD1 matches at 7 bases. The V gene end was trimmed by 0 bases and the J gene end by 7 bases; junction bases not matched to a gene: 8. Germline V lookup: CDR1 SQVTM, CDR2 ANQGSEA. The CDR3 has 14 amino acids. The CDR3 nucleotides are TGCAGCGTTGAAGACATGACAGGGTGGCGTGGCTACACCTTC. Translating it yields CSVEDMTGWRGYTF.

The chain combines TRBV29-1 with TRBJ1-1; perhaps TRBD1 as D (5 bases). The CDR3 loop spans 13 amino acids. From germline, CDR1 is SQVTM and CDR2 ANQGSEA. The germline V and J ends were trimmed by 4 bases and 4 bases, with 13 bases remaining between them. CDR3 sequence: CSVGRGAGTEAFF. The CDR3 nucleotides are TGCAGCGTTGGAAGGGGAGCGGGCACTGAAGCTTTCTTT.

The rearrangement links TRBV19 to TRBJ2-7, with D possibly matching TRBD1 (6 bases). The germline V gene encodes CDR1 LNHDA and CDR2 SQIVND (reference sequence). This CDR3 contains 17 residues. The V end lost 2 bases, the J end lost 3 bases, and 20 bases lay between the germline ends. CDR3 DNA: TGTGCCAGTAGTATATCGGCGGTAGCAGACAGGTTCTACGAGCAGTACTTC. This codes for CASSISAVADRFYEQYF.

This chain connects TRBV7-2 to TRBJ2-7; TRBD1 agrees at 10 bases. Germline assignment: CDR1 SGHTA and CDR2 FQGNSA. The CDR3 consists of 15 residues. Trimming cost V 5 bases and J 4 bases; bases outside gene matches: 8. CDR3 sequence reads: CASSTLRDRGYEQYF. The CDR3 nucleotides read TGTGCCAGCAGCACATTACGGGACAGGGGTTACGAGCAGTACTTC.

This chain uses TRBV27 with TRBJ2-7; no firm D call. The germline V gene encodes CDR1 MNHEY and CDR2 SMNVEV (reference sequence). CDR3 length: 13 residues. V dropped 5 bases and J dropped 0 bases, with 8 bases sitting between them. The CDR3 coding sequence is TGTGCCAGCAGTCCCCGTAGCTCCTACGAGCAGTACTTC. This sequence encodes CASSPRSSYEQYF.

The chain couples TRBV15 to TRBJ2-3; 16 nucleotides line up with TRBD2. This CDR3 is built from 20 residues. Germline-derived CDR1 and CDR2 are LNHNV and YYDKDF (reference sequence). V gave up 4 bases and J gave up 0 bases; unmatched junction bases: 10. In nucleotides, the CDR3 is TGTGCCACCAGCATCGTCCCGGGACTAGCGGGGGGGTTTAGCACAGATACGCAGTATTTT. Its translation is CATSIVPGLAGGFSTDTQYF.

This sequence joins TRBV18 and TRBJ1-1; D gene ambiguous. V lost 5 bases and J lost 0, with 4 bases in between. In germline, CDR1 is KGHSH, CDR2 LQKENI. This CDR3 comprises 12 residues. The CDR3 reads CASSYLNTEAFF. The CDR3 nucleotides are TGTGCCAGCTCATATCTGAACACTGAAGCTTTCTTT. The full variable domain, in which reference TRBV18 and TRBJ1-1 provide the parts outside the CDR3, is NAGVMQNPRHLVRRRGQEARLRCSPMKGHSHVYWYRQLPEEGLKFMVYLQKENIIDESGMPKERFSAEFPKEGPSILRIQQVVRGDSAAYFCASSYLNTEAFFGQGTRLTVV.

The chain is built from TRBV5-4 and TRBJ1-4; 9 positions agree with TRBD1. The CDR3 spans 14 residues. Trimming took 2 bases from V and 5 from J; bases not matched to a gene: 1. Per the germline V gene, CDR1 is SGHNT and CDR2 is YYREEE (reference sequence). The CDR3 region has the DNA TGTGCCAGCAGCTTACAGGGGGCGAATGAAAAACTGTTTTTT. Its translation: CASSLQGANEKLFF.

The chain uses TRBV27 and TRBJ1-5; no clear D. The CDR3 totals 13 residues. V was pared by 3 bases and J by 5 bases, with 8 bases between. The germline V gene has CDR1 MNHEY and CDR2 SMNVEV (reference sequence). CDR3 region: CASSFGEDQPQHF. In DNA form, the CDR3 reads TGTGCCAGCAGTTTTGGAGAGGATCAGCCCCAGCATTTT.

The J gene is TRBJ2-1, the V gene TRBV15; the D gene is possibly TRBD1 (6 bases). The germline CDR1 and CDR2 sequences are LNHNV and YYDKDF (reference sequence). V was pared by 0 bases and J by 1 base, with 16 bases between. This CDR3 contains 18 residues. The DNA for the CDR3 is TGTGCCACCAGCAGAGAAAAAACGGGGACACCGTCCTACAATGAGCAGTTCTTC. This gives the protein CATSREKTGTPSYNEQFF.

V usage is TRBV7-8 and J usage is TRBJ2-1; the D is unclear. This CDR3 has 12 residues. V was clipped by 5 bases and J by 9 bases, with 11 bases between them. In germline, CDR1 is SGHVS, CDR2 FQNEAQ. The CDR3 DNA is TGTGCCAGCAGCCTAGGCAGGCCTGAGCAGTTCTTC. Protein: CASSLGRPEQFF.

The gene calls are TRBV11-2 and TRBJ1-1; D remains ambiguous. The CDR3 is 15 amino acids. Trimming cost V 0 bases and J 5 bases, with 13 bases left between them. Germline V CDR1 and CDR2: SGHAT, FQNNGV. The CDR3 spells CASSLEEGFGTEAFF. In nucleotides, the CDR3 is TGTGCCAGCAGCTTAGAGGAGGGATTTGGGACTGAAGCTTTCTTT.

V gene TRBV7-9 combines with J gene TRBJ1-2; 9 bases line up with TRBD1. The germline V gene has CDR1 SEHNR and CDR2 FQNEAQ (reference sequence). V trimming: 4 bases; J trimming: 3 bases; junction bases outside the gene matches: 12. The CDR3 loop spans 17 amino acids. The CDR3 DNA follows: TGTGCCAGCAGCTCAAGCCAAACAGGGGGCTATGACTATGGCTACACCTTC. Protein product: CASSSSQTGGYDYGYTF.

The V call is TRBV18, the J call TRBJ1-2, with D possibly matching TRBD1 (6 bases). This CDR3 is built from 14 residues. Trimming took 3 bases from V and 8 from J, leaving 16 bases between them. Germline V gives CDR1 KGHSH, CDR2 LQKENI. CDR3 loop: CASSPGRGEEGYTF. For the CDR3, the DNA is TGTGCCAGCTCACCTGGCAGGGGCGAGGAGGGCTACACCTTC.

CDR3 sequence: CASTHTDRAAQPQHF. CDR3 nucleotides: TGTGCCAGCACTCACACGGACAGGGCCGCTCAGCCCCAGCATTTT. The rearrangement links TRBV2 to TRBJ1-5; 8 bases align to TRBD1. Germline V gives CDR1 SNHLY, CDR2 FYNNEI. The CDR3 is 15 residues long. The V and J ends lost 7 bases and 6 bases, in that order; junction bases with no gene match: 11. Full variable domain (rest looked up from reference TRBV2 and TRBJ1-5): EPEVTQTPSHQVTQMGQEVILRCVPISNHLYFYWYRQILGQKVEFLVSFYNNEISEKSEIFDDQFSVERPDGSNFTLKIRSTKLEDSAMYFCASTHTDRAAQPQHFGDGTRLSIL.

V and J are TRBV30 and TRBJ2-4, with 8 bases matching TRBD1. J gave up 8 bases and V 2 bases, and 5 bases lay outside the gene matches. Germline V gives CDR1 GTSNPN, CDR2 SVGIG (reference sequence). The CDR3 spans 13 residues. As DNA, the CDR3 is TGTGCCTGGAGTAACAGGGGGGTAGACATTCAGTACTTC. Protein product: CAWSNRGVDIQYF.

The chain is built from TRBV12-5 and TRBJ2-7, with D possibly being TRBD2 (5 bases). The V and J ends lost 2 bases and 1 base respectively, with 12 bases between them. CDR1 and CDR2 from the germline V gene are LGHNT and FRNRAP. The CDR3 is made up of 15 amino acids. In nucleotides, the CDR3 is TGTGCTAGTGGTTTGTTCTTGGGGAGATCCTACGAGCAGTACTTC. This sequence encodes CASGLFLGRSYEQYF.

The V gene is TRBV6-1, the J gene TRBJ1-1, with TRBD1 matching 9 bases. The V gene end was trimmed by 7 bases and the J gene end by 0 bases; junction bases not matched to a gene: 6. Germline V gene lookup returns CDR1 MNHNS and CDR2 SASEGT. This CDR3 has 15 residues. The CDR3 DNA reads TGTGCCAGCAATGACAGGGGGTCCATGAACACTGAAGCTTTCTTT. This codes for CASNDRGSMNTEAFF.

V is TRBV9 and J is TRBJ2-1; 8 bases map to TRBD1. The V and J ends lost 4 bases and 4 bases, in that order; junction bases with no gene match: 13. Germline V gives CDR1 SGDLS, CDR2 YYNGEE. The CDR3 extends over 17 amino acids. As DNA, the CDR3 is TGTGCCAGCAGCACCTCTCGGACAGGGATACTTTACAATGAGCAGTTCTTC. Encoded protein: CASSTSRTGILYNEQFF.

The V gene is TRBV6-5, the J gene TRBJ2-1; 8 bases agree with TRBD2. The length of the CDR3 is 12 residues. Unmatched junction bases numbered 7, after V lost 6 bases and J lost 12 bases. Per the germline V gene, CDR1 is MNHEY and CDR2 is SVGAGI. CDR3: CASSPGTRGQFF. The CDR3 DNA sequence: TGTGCCAGCAGCCCCGGGACTAGAGGGCAGTTCTTC.

V gene TRBV12-5 combines with J gene TRBJ1-3; D not resolved. This CDR3 is 14 amino acids long. V lost 6 bases and J lost 4, with 13 bases in between. Germline lookup yields CDR1 LGHNT and CDR2 FRNRAP. The DNA for the CDR3 is TGTGCTAGTGGCACCCCCCGGGTCGGAAACACCATATATTTT. It codes for CASGTPRVGNTIYF.

The chain links TRBV30 to TRBJ1-1, with 9 bases identical to TRBD1. This CDR3 is built from 13 residues. Germline CDR1 is GTSNPN and CDR2 is SVGIG (reference sequence). The junction had 4 bases not matched to a gene; V was cut back by 3 bases and J by 5 bases. CDR3 DNA sequence: TGTGCCTGGAGCTGGACAGGGGAAACTGAAGCTTTCTTT. This encodes CAWSWTGETEAFF.

The V gene is TRBV11-1, the J gene TRBJ1-6; 8 positions match TRBD1. Germline CDR1 reads SGHAT; CDR2 reads FQDESV (reference sequence). The V gene end was trimmed by 8 bases and the J gene end by 8 bases; junction bases not matched to a gene: 8. The CDR3 is made up of 14 amino acids. In DNA, the CDR3 is TGTGCCAGCGGTTCCGGGACAGGCGATTCACCCCTCCACTTT. Protein: CASGSGTGDSPLHF.

The chain couples TRBV7-9 to TRBJ1-5; 7 bases fit TRBD1. Germline V gene sequence: CDR1 SEHNR, CDR2 FQNEAQ (reference sequence). This CDR3 is built from 17 residues. The V segment lost 1 base and the J segment 3 bases; nucleotides outside the gene matches: 9. The DNA for the CDR3 is TGTGCCAGCAGCTTAGGGACAGGTCGAAGATCCAATCAGCCCCAGCATTTT. Amino acid sequence: CASSLGTGRRSNQPQHF.

The chain carries TRBV27 and TRBJ1-1; 9 nucleotides agree with TRBD1. This CDR3 region has 16 residues. CDR1 MNHEY and CDR2 SMNVEV come from the germline V gene (reference sequence). V gave up 1 base and J gave up 11 bases; unmatched junction bases: 14. The CDR3 loop reads CASSLYYRGQGVMAFF. For the CDR3, the DNA is TGTGCCAGCAGTTTATATTATAGGGGACAGGGCGTTATGGCTTTCTTT.

The chain combines TRBV4-3 with TRBJ1-2; TRBD1 agrees at 7 bases. CDR1 and CDR2 (germline): LGHNA, YSLEER. The CDR3 loop spans 15 amino acids. V was clipped by 0 bases and J by 9 bases; unmatched bases: 10. The CDR3 DNA sequence: TGCGCCAGCAGCCAAGATAATGGCCAGGGGGGCAGCTACACCTTC. Translation gives CASSQDNGQGGSYTF.

This chain uses TRBV9 with TRBJ1-1; 7 positions match TRBD1. V gave up 3 bases and J gave up 1 base; unmatched junction bases: 3. The CDR3 has 14 residues. Looked up from germline, CDR1 is SGDLS and CDR2 is YYNGEE. CDR3 residues: CASSAGQQNTEAFF. The CDR3 DNA follows: TGTGCCAGCAGCGCGGGACAGCAGAACACTGAAGCTTTCTTT.